This T cell receptor (beta chain) originates from a study of blood T cell repertoires in COVID-19. TCRdb's copy holds only in-frame clones and misses some; the assay was immunoSEQ multiplex PCR. The sample has under 200,000 clones, about 86% seen once; the top ten hold less than 3%. The CDR3 is made up of 13 amino acids. The germline V gene encodes CDR1 MNHEY and CDR2 SVGAGI. Trimming pared 7 bases from V and 2 bases from J, leaving 11 bases between. The material sequenced was peripheral blood. This chain uses TRBV6-5 with TRBJ1-2; D might be TRBD1 (5 bases). The receptor was isolated from a human donor with acute or convalescent COVID-19. The donor label of this sample is uncertain. CDR3 in amino acids: CASMAGLNYGYTF. In nucleotides, the CDR3 is TGTGCCAGCATGGCAGGGCTGAACTATGGCTACACCTTC.